The clone carrying this T cell receptor (beta chain) has just one count. Its antigen is currently unknown. This sample was included in a study of graft-versus-host responses after intestinal transplantation. Assay used: immunoSEQ multiplex PCR; TCRdb lists only in-frame clones, some missing. This repertoire shows some 90,000 clones, around 93% found once; its top ten account for roughly 0.39%. This clonotype was sampled from a human donor who was the organ donor for an intestinal transplant. Sequencing used unstimulated CD8+ T cells sorted from spleen or lymph node cells, obtained before transplant.

This CDR3 is CATGGPGPSGDGYTF. The CDR3 nucleotides read TGTGCCACGGGAGGCCCGGGACCCTCAGGAGATGGCTACACCTTC. The V and J genes are TRBV6-6 and TRBJ1-2, with D tentatively TRBD1 (5 bases). Germline V lookup: CDR1 MNHNY, CDR2 SVGAGI (reference sequence). The CDR3 sequence is 15 residues long. V was pared by 10 bases and J by 6 bases, with 24 bases between.